The present entry profiles one T cell receptor beta chain with its context. Antigen: not known. This entry is derived from a study of vaccination and CD4 T cells after COVID-19. Treatment reported: approximately nine-day PBMC culture with coronavirus spike peptide pools or control peptides (ViraFEST assay). An Oncomine TCR Beta short-read assay was used to sequence the DNA from cultured CD4+ T cells. TCRdb re-analysed the PCR reads in MiXCR, keeping a single row per CDR3 protein. Seen here are some 16,000 distinct CDR3 sequences, approximately 45% observed once, and the top ten hold approximately 7%. Material: CD4+ T cells from blood, cultured in vitro, obtained after SARS-CoV-2 vaccination. The sequence derives from a human donor who had recovered from COVID-19.

CDR3 in amino acids: CASTKPGTGGGYGYTF. Here the CDR3 DNA reads TGTGCCAGCACCAAACCCGGGACAGGGGGCGGATATGGCTACACCTTC. The chain uses TRBV6-2 or TRBV6-3 and TRBJ1-2; 12 bases map to TRBD1. The CDR3 extends over 16 amino acids. The germline V gene has CDR1 MNHEY and CDR2 SVGEGT. V was pared by 7 bases and J by 5 bases, with 11 bases of the junction left unmatched.